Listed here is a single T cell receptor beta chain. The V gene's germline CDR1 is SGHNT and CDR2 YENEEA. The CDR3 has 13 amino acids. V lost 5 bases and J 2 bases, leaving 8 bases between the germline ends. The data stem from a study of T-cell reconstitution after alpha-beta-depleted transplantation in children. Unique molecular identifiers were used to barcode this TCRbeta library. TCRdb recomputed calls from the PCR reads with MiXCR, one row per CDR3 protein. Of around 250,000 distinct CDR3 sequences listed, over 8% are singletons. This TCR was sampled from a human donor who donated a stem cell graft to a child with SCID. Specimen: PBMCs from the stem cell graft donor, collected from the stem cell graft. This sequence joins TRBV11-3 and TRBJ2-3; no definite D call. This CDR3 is CASSGRFTDTQYF. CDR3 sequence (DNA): TGTGCCAGCAGCGGACGGTTCACAGATACGCAGTATTTT. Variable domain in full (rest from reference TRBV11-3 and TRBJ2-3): EAGVVQSPRYKIIEKKQPVAFWCNPISGHNTLYWYLQNLGQGPELLIRYENEEAVDDSQLPKDRFSAERLKGVDSTLKIQPAELGDSAVYLCASSGRFTDTQYFGPGTRLTVL.